One and the same sample provided the 24 T cell receptor beta chains below, sequenced in a study of T cells in Graves' hyperthyroidism and ophthalmopathy. TCR beta CDR3 region amplification was performed from RNA transcripts. HTBI primers drove first-round RT-PCR of the TCR CDR3. TCRdb ran MiXCR on the multiplex PCR reads and lists one entry per CDR3 protein. The top ten clones hold around 17% of a sample with around 530,000 distinct CDR3 sequences, 15% to 20% of them seen once. The sample taken for sequencing was blood. Every receptor here comes from a woman between 18 and 29 years old with Graves' ophthalmopathy.

In the case of this clonotype: This may be a read error, as it is one base from a much larger clone. This chain's CDR3 is CASSPDWEINQPQHF. CDR3 sequence (DNA): TGTGCCAGCTCACCGGACTGGGAAATCAATCAGCCCCAGCATTTT. V and J are TRBV18 and TRBJ1-5; no clear D. CDR3 length equals 15 residues. CDR1 is KGHSH and CDR2 is LQKENI in the germline V gene. The V gene lost 3 bases and the J gene lost 3 bases, with 12 bases spanning the gap.

With regard to this clonotype: One end of the junction does not line up with germline, which may come from a read error. This chain links TRBV11-2 with TRBJ1-2, with unresolved D. Germline CDR1 reads SGHAT; CDR2 reads FQNNGV. There are 12 residues in the CDR3. CDR3 nucleotide sequence: TGTGCCGGCAGCCAAACGGATTATGGCTACACCTTC. The encoded protein is CAGSQTDYGYTF. Variable domain in full (rest from reference TRBV11-2 and TRBJ1-2): EAGVAQSPRYKIIEKRQSVAFWCNPISGHATLYWYQQILGQGPKLLIQFQNNGVVDDSQLPKDRFSAERLKGVDSTLKIQPAKLEDSAVYLCAGSQTDYGYTFGSGTRLTVV.

This clonotype was picked up many times. This sequence joins TRBV6-2 or TRBV6-3 and TRBJ2-7; no clear D gene. The V gene's germline CDR1 is MNHEY and CDR2 SVGEGT. Trimming shortened V by 2 bases and J by 1 base, and 15 bases separated the two germline ends. The CDR3 spans 16 residues. For the CDR3, the DNA is TGTGCCAGCAGTTACCGGTGGGTAGGCGCGTCCTACGAGCAGTACTTC. It encodes CASSYRWVGASYEQYF.

This clonotype was seen only a few times. The chain carries TRBV13 and TRBJ2-4; 9 positions agree with TRBD1. V gave up 5 bases and J gave up 0 bases; unmatched junction bases: 17. From germline, CDR1 is PRHDT and CDR2 FYEKMQ (reference sequence). There are 20 residues in the CDR3. CDR3 in DNA: TGTGCCAGCAGCAAACAGGGGGCGCTCAGTAGTCCTTTAGCCAAAAACATTCAGTACTTC. It encodes CASSKQGALSSPLAKNIQYF.

V is TRBV6-1 and J is TRBJ2-2, with 10 positions matching TRBD2. The germline CDR1 and CDR2 sequences are MNHNS and SASEGT. This CDR3 is 18 amino acids long. V lost 6 bases and J lost 3; bases outside the gene matches: 13. The CDR3 DNA reads TGTGCCAGCAGGGATAAGAAGGCTAGCGGGAGTTACACCGGGGAGCTGTTTTTT. Residues: CASRDKKASGSYTGELFF.

This clonotype appeared many times. The V gene is TRBV11-2, the J gene TRBJ2-7; no reliable D call. This CDR3 has 12 residues. Germline V gives CDR1 SGHAT, CDR2 FQNNGV. The germline V and J ends were trimmed by 2 bases and 3 bases, with 5 bases remaining between them. CDR3 protein: CASSLSLYEQYF. The CDR3 DNA reads as TGTGCCAGCAGCTTAAGTCTCTACGAGCAGTACTTC.

This clonotype was seen ten or more times. V is TRBV2 and J is TRBJ2-7; 8 nucleotides match TRBD1. This CDR3 region has 15 residues. From germline, CDR1 is SNHLY and CDR2 FYNNEI. V shed 9 bases, J shed 3 bases, and the junction held 13 bases outside the gene matches. Here the CDR3 DNA reads TGTGCCAGAAGGAAACCGGGACAGGTGGGCTACGAGCAGTACTTC. Translating gives CARRKPGQVGYEQYF.

This clonotype was seen many times. The chain couples TRBV10-3 to TRBJ2-1; D possibly corresponds to TRBD2 (5 bases). Germline V gives CDR1 ENHRY, CDR2 SYGVKD. V dropped 0 bases and J dropped 8 bases, with 17 bases sitting between them. The CDR3 totals 16 residues. The CDR3 region is CAISESSGYLTHEQFF. CDR3 coding DNA: TGTGCCATCAGTGAGTCGAGCGGCTACCTTACGCATGAGCAGTTCTTC.

A note on this clonotype: This may be a read error, as it is one base from a much larger clone. This chain connects TRBV5-1 to TRBJ1-1; no reliable D call. The V and J ends lost 4 bases and 7 bases respectively, with 14 bases between them. Germline CDR1 reads SGHRS; CDR2 reads YFSETQ. This CDR3 region has 13 residues. This CDR3 is CASSGGPELEAFF. The CDR3 DNA is TGCGCCAGCAGCGGAGGGCCAGAGCTTGAAGCTTTCTTT.

In its sample, this clonotype was seen a few times. The rearrangement links TRBV20-1 to TRBJ2-1; TRBD2 agrees at 14 bases. Germline lookup yields CDR1 DFQATT and CDR2 SNEGSKA (reference sequence). Trimming at V came to 0 bases and at J to 4 bases, leaving 17 bases not matched to a gene. The CDR3 spans 21 residues. The CDR3 loop reads CSAREEGGLAGEFLNYNEQFF. As DNA, the CDR3 is TGCAGTGCTAGAGAAGAGGGGGGACTAGCGGGAGAATTTTTGAATTACAATGAGCAGTTCTTC.

The chain carries TRBV19 and TRBJ2-7, with 7 bases lining up with TRBD2. CDR3 size: 14 residues. With 3 bases clipped from V and 4 bases from J, the junction kept 6 bases outside the gene matches. Germline V gives CDR1 LNHDA, CDR2 SQIVND (reference sequence). CDR3 sequence (DNA): TGTGCCAGTAGTATCGAGGGAGGGCCGTACGAGCAGTACTTC. Its translation is CASSIEGGPYEQYF.

The gene calls are TRBV6-1 and TRBJ2-3; D is possibly TRBD1 (5 bases). V was shortened by 8 bases and J by 6 bases, with 12 bases between the two germline ends. Germline values: CDR1 MNHNS, CDR2 SASEGT. The CDR3 extends over 12 amino acids. The CDR3 DNA follows: TGTGCCAGCGCCCCCAGGGCGGATACGCAGTATTTT. This encodes CASAPRADTQYF.

This clonotype was recorded many times. This chain links TRBV20-1 with TRBJ1-6; possibly TRBD1 for D (5 bases). V was clipped by 3 bases and J by 5 bases, with 14 bases between them. The CDR3 is made up of 15 amino acids. Per germline, CDR1 DFQATT and CDR2 SNEGSKA (reference sequence). The CDR3: CSARGPGGDNSPLHF. CDR3 coding DNA: TGCAGTGCTAGGGGCCCGGGAGGGGATAATTCACCCCTCCACTTT.

This clonotype was detected many times. The chain joins TRBV20-1 to TRBJ1-2; TRBD1 agrees at 10 bases. The germline gives CDR1 DFQATT, CDR2 SNEGSKA (reference sequence). Trimming removed 6 bases from V and 8 bases from J; junction bases left unmatched: 15. CDR3 length: 15 residues. CDR3 sequence reads: CSALKSDRGKIGYTF. For the CDR3, the DNA is TGCAGTGCGCTGAAATCGGACAGGGGGAAGATAGGCTACACCTTC.

V gene TRBV5-1 combines with J gene TRBJ1-1; 8 bases fit TRBD1. J gave up 1 base and V 3 bases, and 8 bases lay outside the gene matches. The CDR3 has 16 amino acids. The germline CDR1 and CDR2 sequences are SGHRS and YFSETQ. In nucleotides, the CDR3 is TGCGCCAGCAGCTGGGGACAGGCCCCCTCGAACACTGAAGCTTTCTTT. It codes for CASSWGQAPSNTEAFF.

In this sample, this clonotype turned up a few times. The chain is built from TRBV5-6 and TRBJ1-3; a possible D gene is TRBD1 (6 bases). Germline V gives CDR1 SGHDT, CDR2 YYEEEE. CDR3 length equals 15 residues. V gave up 2 bases and J gave up 4 bases, with 13 bases separating them. CDR3 in amino acids: CASSLGAGVGNTIYF. The CDR3 DNA follows: TGTGCCAGCAGCTTAGGAGCAGGGGTCGGAAACACCATATATTTT.

This clonotype was observed a few times. J is TRBJ2-7 and V is TRBV20-1, with 7 bases that match TRBD2. Germline V lookup: CDR1 DFQATT, CDR2 SNEGSKA (reference sequence). V lost 3 bases and J lost 6; bases outside the gene matches: 8. The CDR3 contains 13 residues. CDR3 loop: CSASLWGGGEQYF. CDR3 DNA sequence: TGCAGTGCTAGCCTTTGGGGGGGTGGCGAGCAGTACTTC.

This clonotype occurred many times. The genes are TRBV7-9 and TRBJ2-3; 9 bases match TRBD2. V was pared by 7 bases and J by 5 bases, with 13 bases of the junction left unmatched. This CDR3 has 16 residues. CDR1 is SEHNR and CDR2 is FQNEAQ in the germline V gene (reference sequence). The CDR3 DNA reads as TGTGCCAGCACACACCGGGGCGGGGGGGCAGGAGATACGCAGTATTTT. It codes for CASTHRGGGAGDTQYF. Complete variable domain (other parts from reference TRBV7-9 and TRBJ2-3): DTGVSQNPRHKITKRGQNVTFRCDPISEHNRLYWYRQTLGQGPEFLTYFQNEAQLEKSRLLSDRFSAERPKGSFSTLEIQRTEQGDSAMYLCASTHRGGGAGDTQYFGPGTRLTVL.

This chain uses TRBV4-1 with TRBJ1-2, with a weak D call TRBD1 (6 bases). Germline CDR1 MGHRA, CDR2 YSYEKL. The V gene lost 2 bases and the J gene lost 3 bases, with 10 bases spanning the gap. This CDR3 is 14 amino acids long. CDR3 sequence reads: CASSQLDSYYGYTF. CDR3 DNA: TGCGCCAGCAGCCAATTGGACAGTTACTATGGCTACACCTTC.

This clonotype was recorded many times. The rearrangement links TRBV30 to TRBJ1-5; tentatively, D is TRBD1 (5 bases). The length of the CDR3 is 16 residues. Looked up from germline, CDR1 is GTSNPN and CDR2 is SVGIG (reference sequence). V lost 0 bases and J lost 0, with 12 bases in between. This CDR3 is CAWSVPLGVSNQPQHF. CDR3 in DNA: TGTGCCTGGAGTGTACCGTTAGGGGTTAGCAATCAGCCCCAGCATTTT.

The table lists this clonotype with many counts. The chain employs TRBV27 and TRBJ1-6, with 9 bases matching TRBD1. Germline lookup yields CDR1 MNHEY and CDR2 SMNVEV (reference sequence). The CDR3 extends over 15 amino acids. Trimming removed 5 bases from V and 10 bases from J; junction bases left unmatched: 9. For the CDR3, the DNA is TGTGCCAGCAGTAACCGGGACAGGGATCTGTCACCCCTCCACTTT. This translates into CASSNRDRDLSPLHF.

The chain uses TRBV6-4 and TRBJ1-6, with 7 bases that match TRBD1. Germline V lookup: CDR1 MRHNA, CDR2 SNTAGT. V lost 11 bases to trimming and J lost 0 bases; unmatched junction nucleotides: 4. The CDR3 totals 14 residues. CDR3 nucleotide sequence: TGTGCCTGCCGGGACAGCTCCTATAATTCACCCCTCCACTTT. This encodes CACRDSSYNSPLHF.

This clonotype was seen a handful of times. The V gene is TRBV6-1, the J gene TRBJ2-1, with D possibly being TRBD1 (6 bases). The CDR3 spans 13 residues. Germline CDR1 MNHNS, CDR2 SASEGT. Trimming cost V 6 bases and J 4 bases, with 10 bases left between them. Here the CDR3 DNA reads TGTGCCAGCAGAGCGGACAGATACAATGAGCAGTTCTTC. Its translation: CASRADRYNEQFF.

The table lists this clonotype with many counts. The chain recombines TRBV7-2 with TRBJ2-7, with 8 bases lining up with TRBD1. The germline CDR1 and CDR2 sequences are SGHTA and FQGNSA. The J segment lost 8 bases and the V segment lost 5 bases, leaving 11 bases of the junction unmatched. The CDR3 runs 14 residues. CDR3: CASSQISTGAQQYF. As DNA, the CDR3 is TGTGCCAGCAGCCAAATCTCGACAGGGGCTCAGCAGTACTTC.